This T cell receptor beta chain was captured in a study of Graves' ophthalmopathy and Graves' hyperthyroidism. The study's findings and limits: In blood, most expanded thyroid clonotypes above 0.001 frequency were also detected.

Beta-chain TCR CDR3 regions were amplified from RNA transcripts. Following a first-round RT-PCR that used HTBI primers, a second-round multiplex PCR was carried out. Each CDR3 protein gets one entry after TCRdb re-called the multiplex PCR reads with MiXCR. Of about 160,000 distinct CDR3 sequences listed, over 35% are singletons. The ends were cut back, 4 bases at V and 0 bases at J, with 12 bases in the middle. The CDR3 spans 15 residues. The germline V gene has CDR1 LGHDT and CDR2 YNNKEL (reference sequence). There are many counts of this clonotype. Antigen unknown. This receptor was taken from a woman aged 40 to 55 with Graves' ophthalmopathy. The gene calls are TRBV3-1 and TRBJ1-1; D call uncertain. Sequenced sample: peripheral blood. CDR3 coding DNA: TGTGCCAGCAGCCCGGGGTCCGGGCTGAACACTGAAGCTTTCTTT. Translation: CASSPGSGLNTEAFF.